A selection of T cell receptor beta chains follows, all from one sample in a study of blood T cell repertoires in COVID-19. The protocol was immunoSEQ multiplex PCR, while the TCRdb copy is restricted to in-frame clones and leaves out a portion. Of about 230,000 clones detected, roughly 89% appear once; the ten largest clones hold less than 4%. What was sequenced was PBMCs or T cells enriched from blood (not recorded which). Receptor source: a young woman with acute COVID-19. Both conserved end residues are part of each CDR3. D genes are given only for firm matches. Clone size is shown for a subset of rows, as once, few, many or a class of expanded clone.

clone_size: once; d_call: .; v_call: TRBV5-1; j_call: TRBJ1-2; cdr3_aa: CASSLGSGENYGYTF; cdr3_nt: TGCGCCAGCAGCTTGGGGTCAGGGGAGAACTATGGCTACACCTTC
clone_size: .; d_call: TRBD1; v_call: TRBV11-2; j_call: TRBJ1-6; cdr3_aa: CASSLVPTGGRSPLHF; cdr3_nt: TGTGCCAGCAGCTTAGTGCCGACAGGGGGTAGGTCACCCCTCCACTTT
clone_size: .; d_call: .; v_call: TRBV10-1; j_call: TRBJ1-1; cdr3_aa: CASSRTSADTEAFF; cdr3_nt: TGCGCCAGCAGCCGGACATCTGCTGACACTGAAGCTTTCTTT
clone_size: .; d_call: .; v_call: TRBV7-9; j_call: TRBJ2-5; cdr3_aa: CASSLGVGPQETQYF; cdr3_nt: TGTGCCAGCAGCTTAGGGGTGGGGCCCCAAGAGACCCAGTACTTC
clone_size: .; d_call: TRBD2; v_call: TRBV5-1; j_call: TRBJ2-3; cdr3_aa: CASSLAKAGGSGTDTQYF; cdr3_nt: TGCGCCAGCAGCTTGGCCAAAGCGGGGGGGAGTGGCACAGATACGCAGTATTTT
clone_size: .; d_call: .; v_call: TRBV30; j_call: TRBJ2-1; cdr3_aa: CAWSPYNEQFF; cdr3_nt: TGTGCCTGGAGCCCGTATAATGAGCAGTTCTTC
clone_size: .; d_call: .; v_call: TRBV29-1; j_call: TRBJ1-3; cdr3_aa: CSARQAERPGNTIYF; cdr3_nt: TGCAGCGCAAGACAGGCCGAGCGGCCTGGAAACACCATATATTTT
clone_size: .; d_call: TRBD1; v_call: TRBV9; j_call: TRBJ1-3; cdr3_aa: CASDATGTGSVSGNTIYF; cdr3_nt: TGTGCCAGCGACGCGACTGGGACAGGGAGCGTCTCTGGAAACACCATATATTTT
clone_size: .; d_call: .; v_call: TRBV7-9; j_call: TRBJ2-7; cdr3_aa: CASSSPGYSYEQYF; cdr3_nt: TGTGCCAGCAGCTCACCCGGGTACTCCTACGAGCAGTACTTC
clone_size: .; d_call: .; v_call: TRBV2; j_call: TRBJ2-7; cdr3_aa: CASSEWQISYEQYF; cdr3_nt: TGTGCCAGCAGTGAATGGCAGATTTCCTACGAGCAGTACTTC
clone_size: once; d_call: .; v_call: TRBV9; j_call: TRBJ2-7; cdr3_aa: CASSVDPSDFYEQYF; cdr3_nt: TGTGCCAGCAGCGTAGACCCCAGTGACTTCTACGAGCAGTACTTC
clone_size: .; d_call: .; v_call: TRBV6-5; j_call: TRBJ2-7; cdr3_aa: CASSTQAPHEQYF; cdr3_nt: TGTGCCAGCAGTACCCAGGCTCCCCACGAGCAGTACTTC
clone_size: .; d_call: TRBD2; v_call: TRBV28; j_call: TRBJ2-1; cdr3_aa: CASSKRLAGSSYNEQFF; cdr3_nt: TGTGCCAGCAGTAAGAGGCTAGCGGGAAGCTCCTACAATGAGCAGTTCTTC
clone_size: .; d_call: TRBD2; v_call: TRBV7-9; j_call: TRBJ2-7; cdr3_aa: CASSYTSGFSYEQYF; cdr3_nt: TGTGCCAGCAGCTATACTAGCGGGTTCTCCTACGAGCAGTACTTC
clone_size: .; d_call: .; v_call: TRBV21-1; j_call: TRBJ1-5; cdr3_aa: CASSMSPRDGNQPQHF; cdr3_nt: TGTGCCAGCAGCATGAGTCCCAGGGATGGCAATCAGCCCCAGCATTTT
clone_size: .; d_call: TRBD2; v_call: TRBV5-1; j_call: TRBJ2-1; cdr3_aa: CASSLNGGGSSYNEQFF; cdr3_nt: TGCGCCAGCAGCTTGAATGGCGGGGGGAGCTCCTACAATGAGCAGTTCTTC
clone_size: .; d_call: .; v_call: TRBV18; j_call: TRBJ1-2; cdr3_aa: CASSPGHPSYGYTF; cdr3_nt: TGTGCCAGCTCACCGGGACATCCTTCCTATGGCTACACCTTC
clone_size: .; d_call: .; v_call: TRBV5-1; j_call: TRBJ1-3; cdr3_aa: CASRAGSGNTIYF; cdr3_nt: TGCGCCAGCAGGGCAGGATCTGGAAACACCATATATTTT
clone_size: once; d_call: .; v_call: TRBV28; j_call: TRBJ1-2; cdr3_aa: CASSFTQLSYGYTF; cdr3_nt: TGTGCCAGCAGTTTCACACAGCTTAGCTATGGCTACACCTTC
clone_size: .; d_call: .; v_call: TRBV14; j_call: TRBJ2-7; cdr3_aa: CASSQDGWGLRRDEQYF; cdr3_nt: TGTGCCAGCAGCCAAGACGGCTGGGGCTTGCGTCGGGACGAGCAGTACTTC
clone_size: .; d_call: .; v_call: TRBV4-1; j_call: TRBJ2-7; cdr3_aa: CASSQDRGGKKYGEQYF; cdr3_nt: TGCGCCAGCAGCCAAGATAGAGGAGGGAAAAAATACGGCGAGCAGTACTTC
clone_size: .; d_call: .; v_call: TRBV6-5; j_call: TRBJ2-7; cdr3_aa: CASTGYYEQYF; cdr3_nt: TGTGCCAGCACAGGGTACTACGAGCAGTACTTC
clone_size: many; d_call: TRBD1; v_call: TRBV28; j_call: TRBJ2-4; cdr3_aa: CASSQGQGLAKNIQYF; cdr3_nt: TGTGCCAGCAGCCAGGGACAGGGTCTAGCCAAAAACATTCAGTACTTC
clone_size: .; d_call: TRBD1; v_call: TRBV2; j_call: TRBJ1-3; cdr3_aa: CATGTGPMPGNTIYF; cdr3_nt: TGTGCCACGGGGACAGGTCCGATGCCTGGAAACACCATATATTTT
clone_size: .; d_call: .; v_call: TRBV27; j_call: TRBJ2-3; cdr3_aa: CASSFGSSTDTQYF; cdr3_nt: TGTGCCAGCAGTTTTGGTAGTAGCACAGATACGCAGTATTTT
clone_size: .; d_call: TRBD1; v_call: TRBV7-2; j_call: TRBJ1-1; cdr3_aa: CASSFLAPGTGGAGTEAFF; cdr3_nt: TGTGCCAGCAGCTTCTTGGCCCCCGGGACAGGGGGCGCGGGCACTGAAGCTTTCTTT
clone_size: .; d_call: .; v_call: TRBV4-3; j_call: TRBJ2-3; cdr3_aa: CASSQEFTAATDTQYF; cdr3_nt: TGCGCCAGCAGCCAAGAATTCACAGCGGCCACAGATACGCAGTATTTT
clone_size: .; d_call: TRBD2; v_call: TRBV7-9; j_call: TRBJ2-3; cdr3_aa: CASSLSLTSGGTDTQYF; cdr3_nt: TGTGCCAGCAGCTTATCCCTGACTAGCGGGGGCACAGATACGCAGTATTTT
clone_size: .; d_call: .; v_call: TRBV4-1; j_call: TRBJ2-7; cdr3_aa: CASSQGGLAGTPHSYEQYF; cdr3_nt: TGCGCCAGCAGCCAAGGGGGATTGGCCGGGACTCCCCACTCCTACGAGCAGTACTTC
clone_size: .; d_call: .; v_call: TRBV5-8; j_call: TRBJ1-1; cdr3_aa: CASSLGVGVTEAFF; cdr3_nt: TGTGCCAGCAGCTTGGGGGTAGGGGTCACTGAAGCTTTCTTT
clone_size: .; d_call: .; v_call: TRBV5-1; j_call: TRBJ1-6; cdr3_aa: CASRDRPHSPLHF; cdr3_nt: TGCGCCAGCAGAGACAGGCCCCATTCACCCCTCCACTTT
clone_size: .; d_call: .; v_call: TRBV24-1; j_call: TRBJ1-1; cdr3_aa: CATSDSRRGLNTEAFF; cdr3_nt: TGTGCCACCAGTGATTCTAGACGGGGATTGAACACTGAAGCTTTCTTT
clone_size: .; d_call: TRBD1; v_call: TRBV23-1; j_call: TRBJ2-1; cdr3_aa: CASSQLGQGIYNEQFF; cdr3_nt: TGCGCCAGCAGTCAATTGGGACAGGGAATCTACAATGAGCAGTTCTTC
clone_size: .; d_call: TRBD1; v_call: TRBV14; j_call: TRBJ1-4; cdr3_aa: CASSHLQGPSGEKLFF; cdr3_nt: TGTGCCAGCAGCCACCTACAGGGGCCCTCGGGCGAAAAACTGTTTTTT
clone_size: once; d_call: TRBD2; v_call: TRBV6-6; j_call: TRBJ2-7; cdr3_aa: CASSPQFRGDSYEQYF; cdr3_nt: TGTGCCAGCAGTCCCCAGTTTCGGGGGGACTCCTACGAGCAGTACTTC
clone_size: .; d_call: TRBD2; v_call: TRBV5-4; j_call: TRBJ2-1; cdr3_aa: CAPLADYNEQFF; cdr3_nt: TGTGCCCCCCTAGCGGATTACAATGAGCAGTTCTTC
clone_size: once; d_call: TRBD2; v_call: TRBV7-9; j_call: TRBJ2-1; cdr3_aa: CASSLVGTSGGDEQFF; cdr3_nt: TGTGCCAGCAGCTTGGTCGGGACCTCCGGGGGGGATGAGCAGTTCTTC
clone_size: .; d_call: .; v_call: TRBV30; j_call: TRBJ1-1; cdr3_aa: CAWIFLTTGPNTEAFF; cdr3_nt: TGTGCCTGGATTTTTCTAACGACAGGACCCAACACTGAAGCTTTCTTT
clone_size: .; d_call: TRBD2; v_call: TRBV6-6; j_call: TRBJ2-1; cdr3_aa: CASSPSGLAGGWYEQFF; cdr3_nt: TGTGCCAGCAGTCCTTCAGGACTAGCGGGGGGATGGTATGAGCAGTTCTTC
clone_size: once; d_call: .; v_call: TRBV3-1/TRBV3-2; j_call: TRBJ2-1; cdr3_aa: CASSQEGAGNWYNEQFF; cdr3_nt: TGTGCCAGCAGCCAAGAAGGCGCGGGGAATTGGTACAATGAGCAGTTCTTC
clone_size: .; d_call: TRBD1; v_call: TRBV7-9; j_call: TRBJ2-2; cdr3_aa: CASTRTGKVGELFF; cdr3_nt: TGTGCCAGCACCAGGACAGGGAAAGTCGGGGAGCTGTTTTTT
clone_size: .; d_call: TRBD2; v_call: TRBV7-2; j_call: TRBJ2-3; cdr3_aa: CASRPSGGAGADTQYF; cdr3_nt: TGTGCCAGCCGACCTAGCGGGGGGGCGGGAGCAGATACGCAGTATTTT
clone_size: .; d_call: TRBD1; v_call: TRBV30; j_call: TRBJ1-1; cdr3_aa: CAYGQGASTEAFF; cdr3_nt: TGTGCATACGGACAGGGGGCTTCTACTGAAGCTTTCTTT
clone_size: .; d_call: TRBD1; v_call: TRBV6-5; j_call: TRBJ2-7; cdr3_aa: CASRRGQGSYEQYF; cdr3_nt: TGTGCCAGCAGGCGGGGACAGGGGAGCTACGAGCAGTACTTC
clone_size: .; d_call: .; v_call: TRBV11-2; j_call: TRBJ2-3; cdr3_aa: CASSTGTGGADTQYF; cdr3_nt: TGTGCCAGCAGCACGGGGACGGGGGGCGCGGATACGCAGTATTTT
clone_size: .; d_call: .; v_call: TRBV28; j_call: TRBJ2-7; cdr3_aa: CASSLSNYGLNSYEQYF; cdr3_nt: TGTGCCAGCAGTTTATCTAATTATGGACTGAACTCCTACGAGCAGTACTTC
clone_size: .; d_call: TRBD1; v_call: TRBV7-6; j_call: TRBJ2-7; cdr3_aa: CASSSRTGVKYEQYF; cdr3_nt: TGTGCCAGCAGCTCCCGGACAGGCGTGAAATACGAGCAGTACTTC
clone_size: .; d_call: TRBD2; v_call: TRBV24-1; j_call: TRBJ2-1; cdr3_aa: CATSALAGGVDEQFF; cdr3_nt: TGTGCCACCAGTGCCCTAGCGGGGGGGGTCGATGAGCAGTTCTTC
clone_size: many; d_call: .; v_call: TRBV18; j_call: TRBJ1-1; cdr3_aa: CASSRGNTEAFF; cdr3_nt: TGTGCCAGCTCACGAGGGAACACTGAAGCTTTCTTT